The 30 T cell receptor beta chains below were found in one sample sequenced in a study of blood T cells in healthy people across ages. It was with a sample-barcoded 5' primer and a J-beta primer mix that a second PCR of roughly 7 to 12 cycles was run. TCRdb reprocessed the 5' RACE reads with MiXCR, giving one entry per CDR3 protein. The sample lists approximately 1.5 million distinct CDR3 sequences, under 55% occurring once. The material sequenced was blood. The receptor set was obtained from a young woman in good health.

The chain couples TRBV20-1 to TRBJ1-4; D unclear. Between the trimmed V and J ends, which lost 0 bases and 8 bases, there was a span of 16 bases. The CDR3 is 15 residues long. CDR1 and CDR2 (germline): DFQATT, SNEGSKA (reference sequence). CDR3 amino acids: CSARDRRGAAEKLFF. CDR3 nucleotides: TGCAGTGCTAGAGATCGTCGGGGAGCTGCGGAAAAACTGTTTTTT.

The J gene is TRBJ2-1, the V gene TRBV6-2 or TRBV6-3; 7 positions agree with TRBD1. CDR3 size: 14 residues. The germline CDR1 and CDR2 sequences are MNHEY and SVGEGT. The V segment lost 8 bases and the J segment 6 bases; nucleotides outside the gene matches: 10. The CDR3 loop reads CASRDRAVINEQFF. The CDR3 DNA follows: TGTGCCAGCCGTGACAGGGCCGTTATCAATGAGCAGTTCTTC.

The table lists this clonotype with a count of one. The chain uses TRBV5-1 and TRBJ2-1; D gene unclear. This CDR3 has 14 amino acids. Deletions cut 1 base from V and 7 bases from J, with 12 bases between. Germline V CDR1 and CDR2: SGHRS, YFSETQ. The CDR3 spells CASSLKDLVNEQFF. DNA for the CDR3: TGCGCCAGCAGCTTGAAGGATTTAGTTAATGAGCAGTTCTTC.

The rearrangement uses TRBV12-3 or TRBV12-4 and TRBJ2-1; no definite D call. The ends were cut back, 2 bases at V and 2 bases at J, with 7 bases in the middle. The CDR3 spans 14 residues. The CDR3 nucleotides are TGTGCCAGCAGTTTACAGGACCCCTACAATGAGCAGTTCTTC. Its translation: CASSLQDPYNEQFF.

The rearrangement links TRBV18 to TRBJ2-7, with D possibly matching TRBD2 (6 bases). The CDR3 length is 15 residues. Germline V gene sequence: CDR1 KGHSH, CDR2 LQKENI. V was shortened by 1 base and J by 2 bases, with 12 bases between the two germline ends. Written as DNA, the CDR3 is TGTGCCAGCTCACCACGGATTAGCGGTACCTACGAGCAGTACTTC. Protein sequence: CASSPRISGTYEQYF.

To note about this clonotype: At one end, the junction sequence differs from germline, possibly due to a read error. This chain joins TRBV20-1 and TRBJ2-1; TRBD2 matches at 9 bases. The J call is in doubt because the DNA end fits TRBJ2-7 better. The germline gives CDR1 DFQATT, CDR2 SNEGSKA (reference sequence). The CDR3 runs 15 residues. CDR3 sequence (DNA): TGCAGTGCCAGAGACAGCGGGAGGACCTACAATGAGCAGTACTTC. As protein: CSARDSGRTYNEQYF.

The genes are TRBV7-9 and TRBJ1-2; D gene uncertain. The germline gives CDR1 SEHNR, CDR2 FQNEAQ (reference sequence). The germline V and J ends were trimmed by 1 base and 0 bases, with 12 bases remaining between them. This CDR3 region has 16 residues. The CDR3 DNA reads as TGTGCCAGCAGCTTAGGTGGCGGTCCGACTAACTATGGCTACACCTTC. As protein: CASSLGGGPTNYGYTF.

This clonotype came up a few times. The rearrangement links TRBV12-3 or TRBV12-4 to TRBJ2-1; 12 bases match TRBD2. J gave up 4 bases and V 1 base, and 5 bases lay outside the gene matches. This CDR3 contains 17 residues. This CDR3 reads CASSLVTSGGSYNEQFF. In DNA form, the CDR3 reads TGTGCCAGCAGTTTAGTGACTAGCGGGGGTTCTTACAATGAGCAGTTCTTC.

V and J are TRBV9 and TRBJ2-3; D remains ambiguous. The CDR3 length is 16 residues. V lost 3 bases and J 1 base, leaving 15 bases between the germline ends. Germline V gene lookup returns CDR1 SGDLS and CDR2 YYNGEE. The CDR3, as DNA: TGTGCCAGCAGCGCAAATGCAGAGTTCGGCACAGATACGCAGTATTTT. This encodes CASSANAEFGTDTQYF.

The V gene is TRBV20-1, the J gene TRBJ1-2, with a weak D call TRBD1 (6 bases). This CDR3 has 12 amino acids. Germline CDR1 and CDR2: DFQATT and SNEGSKA (reference sequence). The CDR3 is CGGGQGNYGYTF. In DNA, the CDR3 is TGCGGGGGAGGTCAGGGGAACTATGGCTACACCTTC.

This clonotype has only a few counts. The rearrangement uses TRBV6-5 and TRBJ2-1; D perhaps matches TRBD2 (6 bases). The CDR3 covers 15 residues. Trimming shortened V by 6 bases and J by 2 bases, and 14 bases separated the two germline ends. CDR1 MNHEY and CDR2 SVGAGI come from the germline V gene. CDR3 DNA sequence: TGTGCCAGCAGAACCCACAGGACTACCTACAATGAGCAGTTCTTC. Translation gives CASRTHRTTYNEQFF.

The chain's CDR3 is CASSQEWAAGGPSWETQYF. Here the CDR3 DNA reads TGTGCCAGCAGCCAAGAATGGGCAGCGGGAGGGCCATCGTGGGAGACCCAGTACTTC. The V gene is TRBV4-2, the J gene TRBJ2-5; TRBD2 agrees at 10 bases. The CDR3 is 19 amino acids. CDR1 is LGHNA, CDR2 YNFKEQ, per germline. After removal of 0 bases from V and 5 bases from J, the junction contained 15 bases not matched to a gene.

V is TRBV6-1 and J is TRBJ2-1, with D maybe TRBD2 (5 bases). The closer fit of TRBJ2-7 to the DNA end suggests the J call may be wrong. Germline-derived CDR1 and CDR2 are MNHNS and SASEGT. This CDR3 is built from 16 residues. CDR3 sequence: CASSRETGSSYNEQYF. The CDR3 DNA sequence: TGTGCCAGCAGTAGAGAGACGGGGAGCTCCTACAATGAGCAGTACTTC.

The gene calls are TRBV9 and TRBJ2-7, with D possibly matching TRBD1 (6 bases). Germline values: CDR1 SGDLS, CDR2 YYNGEE. V dropped 4 bases and J dropped 6 bases, with 14 bases sitting between them. The CDR3 is 13 amino acids. The CDR3 region has the DNA TGTGCCAGCAGCTCAACAGGGTTTCGCGAGCAGTACTTC. This encodes CASSSTGFREQYF.

CDR3 nucleotides: TGTGCCAGCAGTAGAGGGACAACCTTTTCCGACGAGCAGTACTTC. The encoded protein is CASSRGTTFSDEQYF. This sequence joins TRBV6-2 or TRBV6-3 and TRBJ2-7, with D possibly matching TRBD1 (6 bases). V was pared by 5 bases and J by 5 bases, with 19 bases between. The germline CDR1 and CDR2 sequences are MNHEY and SVGEGT. The CDR3 runs 15 residues.

The chain employs TRBV27 and TRBJ2-7; TRBD1 matches at 7 bases. The CDR3 extends over 15 amino acids. V lost 4 bases to trimming and J lost 0 bases; unmatched junction nucleotides: 6. Germline V gene sequence: CDR1 MNHEY, CDR2 SMNVEV (reference sequence). The CDR3 is CASSSDRVVSYEQYF. As DNA, the CDR3 is TGTGCCAGCAGTTCCGACAGGGTGGTCTCCTACGAGCAGTACTTC.

This clonotype was seen repeatedly, ten times or more. The chain is built from TRBV4-2 and TRBJ1-4, with unresolved D. The germline V gene has CDR1 LGHNA and CDR2 YNFKEQ. This CDR3 has 15 amino acids. The V gene lost 0 bases and the J gene lost 4 bases, with 9 bases spanning the gap. This CDR3 is CASSQEGRYNEKLFF. The CDR3 DNA is TGTGCCAGCAGCCAAGAGGGTCGGTATAATGAAAAACTGTTTTTT.

V gene TRBV6-2 or TRBV6-3 combines with J gene TRBJ2-7; 10 bases align to TRBD2. Germline CDR1 is MNHEY and CDR2 is SVGEGT. J was trimmed by 3 bases and V by 0 bases; bases with no gene match: 5. There are 16 residues in the CDR3. CDR3 bases: TGTGCCAGCAGTTACTCGACGGCTAGCGGGAGCTACGAGCAGTACTTC. Translation gives CASSYSTASGSYEQYF.

This clonotype was seen more than once but under ten times. The chain carries TRBV7-2 and TRBJ2-1, with 9 bases that match TRBD2. V lost 3 bases to trimming and J lost 3 bases; unmatched junction nucleotides: 6. Germline CDR1 is SGHTA and CDR2 is FQGNSA. This CDR3 comprises 16 residues. The chain's CDR3 is CASSFFGTSSYNEQFF. As DNA, the CDR3 is TGTGCCAGCAGCTTTTTTGGGACTAGCAGCTACAATGAGCAGTTCTTC. Looking up the rest from reference TRBV7-2 and TRBJ2-1 gives the full variable domain: GAGVSQSPSNKVTEKGKDVELRCDPISGHTALYWYRQSLGQGLEFLIYFQGNSAPDKSGLPSDRFSAERTGGSVSTLTIQRTQQEDSAVYLCASSFFGTSSYNEQFFGPGTRLTVL.

This clonotype has ten or more counts. The J gene is TRBJ2-7, the V gene TRBV4-1; 10 bases line up with TRBD2. The germline gives CDR1 MGHRA, CDR2 YSYEKL. V trimming: 0 bases; J trimming: 2 bases; junction bases outside the gene matches: 4. This CDR3 has 16 amino acids. Here the CDR3 reads CASSQEELAGAYEQYF. CDR3 nucleotide sequence: TGCGCCAGCAGCCAAGAGGAGCTAGCGGGGGCCTACGAGCAGTACTTC.

The chain has TRBV3-1 and TRBJ2-1, with 13 bases that match TRBD2. V dropped 4 bases and J dropped 3; count of bases not matched to a gene: 6. The CDR3 has 17 amino acids. From germline, CDR1 is LGHDT and CDR2 YNNKEL (reference sequence). The CDR3 DNA reads as TGTGCCAGCAGCCGTCGAGGGACTAGCGGGATCTACAATGAGCAGTTCTTC. This sequence encodes CASSRRGTSGIYNEQFF.

This rearrangement joins TRBV4-2 to TRBJ1-2, with no clear D. Germline V CDR1 and CDR2: LGHNA, YNFKEQ. Trimming pared 1 base from V and 7 bases from J, leaving 10 bases between. The CDR3 length is 13 residues. The CDR3: CASSQVGSGGYTF. The CDR3 DNA sequence: TGTGCCAGCAGCCAAGTGGGTTCCGGTGGCTACACCTTC.

V usage is TRBV20-1 and J usage is TRBJ1-4; D not resolved. The CDR3 has 15 residues. The germline CDR1 and CDR2 sequences are DFQATT and SNEGSKA (reference sequence). CDR3 in amino acids: CSHRKTGISNEKLFF. The CDR3, as DNA: TGCAGCCATAGGAAAACGGGGATTTCTAATGAAAAACTGTTTTTT.

This clonotype was counted many times. This rearrangement joins TRBV27 to TRBJ2-3; D not certain. V shed 2 bases and J shed 0 bases, with 3 bases lying between them. From germline, CDR1 is MNHEY and CDR2 SMNVEV (reference sequence). CDR3 length: 13 amino acids. The CDR3: CASSLSSTDTQYF. DNA of the CDR3: TGTGCCAGCAGTTTAAGCAGCACAGATACGCAGTATTTT.

This chain connects TRBV7-9 to TRBJ2-1; D is perhaps TRBD2 (5 bases). This CDR3 contains 17 residues. V shed 0 bases and J shed 5 bases, with 17 bases lying between them. Germline V CDR1 and CDR2: SEHNR, FQNEAQ (reference sequence). The CDR3 sequence: CASSLAGAAPRDNEQFF. CDR3 in DNA: TGTGCCAGCAGCTTAGCGGGAGCGGCCCCTCGGGACAATGAGCAGTTCTTC.

The CDR3 DNA reads TGCAGTGCTAGGGTAGTTGGGTTGGAGGAGACCCAGTACTTC. Translation: CSARVVGLEETQYF. The chain is built from TRBV20-1 and TRBJ2-4; D gene ambiguous. The DNA end lines up better with TRBJ2-5; the J call may be wrong. Germline V gene data show CDR1 as DFQATT and CDR2 as SNEGSKA (reference sequence). This CDR3 has 14 amino acids.

The chain links TRBV28 to TRBJ2-5; TRBD1 might be the D (6 bases). The J call may be in error: the DNA end matches TRBJ2-7 better. This CDR3 comprises 15 residues. Germline V gene lookup returns CDR1 MDHEN and CDR2 SYDVKM. CDR3 sequence reads: CASSTTGKGTYEQYF. CDR3 coding DNA: TGTGCCAGCAGCACCACAGGGAAGGGGACCTACGAGCAGTACTTC.

This clonotype was observed a handful of times. The V gene is TRBV6-4, the J gene TRBJ2-2; TRBD2 matches at 10 bases. J was trimmed by 4 bases and V by 4 bases; bases with no gene match: 6. Germline CDR1 and CDR2: MRHNA and SNTAGT. The CDR3 totals 16 residues. CDR3 amino acids: CASSVEAGGSTGELFF. The DNA of the CDR3 is TGTGCCAGCAGTGTCGAAGCGGGGGGGTCCACCGGGGAGCTGTTTTTT.

V usage is TRBV20-1 and J usage is TRBJ1-2; 8 nucleotides line up with TRBD1. The CDR3 is made up of 15 amino acids. The trim removed 2 bases at V and 5 bases at J, leaving 10 bases unmatched. The germline V gene has CDR1 DFQATT and CDR2 SNEGSKA (reference sequence). The CDR3 protein is CSARSGVTGAYGYTF. The CDR3 DNA follows: TGCAGTGCTAGATCCGGTGTGACAGGGGCGTATGGCTACACCTTC.

This chain joins TRBV13 and TRBJ2-1; a possible D gene is TRBD2 (5 bases). Germline loops: CDR1 PRHDT, CDR2 FYEKMQ (reference sequence). The CDR3 spans 13 residues. The V and J ends lost 9 bases and 2 bases respectively, with 11 bases between them. CDR3 DNA: TGTGCCAGTGTGGGGAGCCCCTACAATGAGCAGTTCTTC. It translates to CASVGSPYNEQFF. The variable domain in full, with the rest retrieved from reference TRBV13 and TRBJ2-1, is AAGVIQSPRHLIKEKRETATLKCYPIPRHDTVYWYQQGPGQDPQFLISFYEKMQSDKGSIPDRFSAQQFSDYHSELNMSSLELGDSALYFCASVGSPYNEQFFGPGTRLTVL.